There are a few counts of the clone carrying this T cell receptor beta chain. Its antigen is as yet unknown. A universal primer site came from template switching; cDNA carried unique molecular identifiers. In TCRdb, the 5' RACE reads were re-called with MiXCR into one record per CDR3 protein. The sample contains some 1,600,000 distinct CDR3 sequences, about 32% of which appear only once. The entry originates in a study of identical twins. Notes on the study in general: Excess twin sharing in beta out-of-frame sequences was weaker. The abundant beta clonotypes from cord blood had fewer insertions, and memory repertoires had none of this.

V shed 7 bases, J shed 1 base, and the junction held 7 bases outside the gene matches. CDR3 length: 16 amino acids. The sequence derives from a newborn girl in good health. The specimen sequenced was cord blood. The V gene is TRBV12-3 or TRBV12-4, the J gene TRBJ2-4; TRBD2 matches at 10 bases. The CDR3 reads CASTPSGGRAKNIQYF. DNA of the CDR3: TGTGCCAGCACCCCTAGCGGGGGCCGGGCCAAAAACATTCAGTACTTC.